This T cell receptor (beta chain) was retrieved from a study of T cells in tuberculosis. Per germline, CDR1 SGHDT and CDR2 YYEEEE. V was trimmed by 2 bases and J by 1 base, leaving 12 bases between them. The CDR3 is 15 amino acids. Repertoires were generated with immunoSEQ multiplex PCR, while TCRdb's copy carries only in-frame clones and drops some. The sample has about 41,000 clones, 95% seen once; the top ten hold 3.6%. The sequenced sample was PBMCs. This receptor was obtained from a donor aged 10 to 29 with latent tuberculosis or without tuberculosis infection. The chain carries TRBV5-6 and TRBJ1-2; tentatively, D is TRBD1 (6 bases). In DNA form, the CDR3 reads TGTGCCAGCAGCTTCGAGCCAGGGGTTAACTATGGCTACACCTTC. Its protein is CASSFEPGVNYGYTF.